This T cell receptor (beta chain) was profiled in a study of T-cell memory formation after mild COVID-19. Overall study context: Clusters of TCRs were largely donor specific.

TCRdb re-called the 5' RACE reads through MiXCR, storing one row per CDR3 protein. Of fewer than 500,000 distinct CDR3 sequences in the sample, approximately 23% were seen once. J was trimmed by 4 bases and V by 0 bases; bases with no gene match: 11. Germline V gene data show CDR1 as DFQATT and CDR2 as SNEGSKA (reference sequence). The CDR3 is made up of 18 amino acids. The chain has TRBV20-1 and TRBJ2-1, with 11 bases aligning to TRBD1. The receptor's source is an adult woman who had mild COVID-19 (a few samples of this study predate the infection). Cell type and time point are not known. Sequenced sample: PBMCs or a T cell subset sorted from them (not recorded which). This chain's CDR3 is CSARDLKADRGRYNEQFF. The CDR3 coding sequence is TGCAGTGCTAGAGATCTAAAAGCGGACAGGGGGCGATACAATGAGCAGTTCTTC.